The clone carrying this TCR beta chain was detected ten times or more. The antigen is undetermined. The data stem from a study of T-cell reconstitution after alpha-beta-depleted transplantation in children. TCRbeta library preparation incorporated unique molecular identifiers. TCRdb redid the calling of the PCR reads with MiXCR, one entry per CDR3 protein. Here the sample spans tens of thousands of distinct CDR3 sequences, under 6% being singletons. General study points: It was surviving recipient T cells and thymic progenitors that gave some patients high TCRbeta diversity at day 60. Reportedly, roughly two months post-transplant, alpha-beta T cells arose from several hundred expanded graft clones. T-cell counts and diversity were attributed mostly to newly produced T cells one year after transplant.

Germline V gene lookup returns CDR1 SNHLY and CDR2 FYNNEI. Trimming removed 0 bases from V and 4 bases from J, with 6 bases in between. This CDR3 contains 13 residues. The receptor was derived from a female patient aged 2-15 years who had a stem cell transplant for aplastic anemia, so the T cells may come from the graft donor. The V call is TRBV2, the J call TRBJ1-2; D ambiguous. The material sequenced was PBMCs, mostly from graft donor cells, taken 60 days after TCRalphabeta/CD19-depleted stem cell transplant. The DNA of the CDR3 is TGTGCCAGCAGTGAAGCTGAGGTCTATGGCTACACCTTC. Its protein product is CASSEAEVYGYTF. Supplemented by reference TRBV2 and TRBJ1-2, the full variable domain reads EPEVTQTPSHQVTQMGQEVILRCVPISNHLYFYWYRQILGQKVEFLVSFYNNEISEKSEIFDDQFSVERPDGSNFTLKIRSTKLEDSAMYFCASSEAEVYGYTFGSGTRLTVV.